The rows below give T cell receptor beta chains drawn from one sample of a study of cytomegalovirus exposure and HLA in healthy donors. Profiled with immunoSEQ multiplex PCR; TCRdb holds only in-frame clones, not every one. Of some 210,000 clones listed, roughly 76% are singletons. The sequenced material came from PBMCs. The receptor source for this set is a woman aged 25 to 39 in good health and CMV-seropositive. The CDR3 runs from the conserved cysteine through the conserved F or W. D genes are given only for firm matches. The listing skips clone size in some rows; elsewhere it reads once, few, many or a size class.

V gene	J gene	D gene	clone size	CDR3 protein	CDR3 DNA
TRBV5-1	TRBJ2-7	TRBD2	-	CASSPGTSGGYEQYF	TGCGCCAGCAGCCCCGGGACTAGCGGGGGATACGAGCAGTACTTC
TRBV27	TRBJ2-3	TRBD2	-	CASSTGLAGAQLVDTQYF	TGTGCCAGCAGTACGGGACTAGCGGGAGCGCAACTGGTTGATACGCAGTATTTT
TRBV27	TRBJ2-7	TRBD2	-	CASSSRLAGSYEQYF	TGTGCCAGCAGTTCACGACTAGCGGGATCCTACGAGCAGTACTTC
TRBV9	TRBJ2-7	TRBD2	-	CASSVGTSGSYEQYF	TGTGCCAGCAGCGTTGGGACTAGCGGGAGTTACGAGCAGTACTTC
TRBV6-5	TRBJ1-1	-	-	CASSYTLNTEAFF	TGTGCCAGCAGTTATACACTGAACACTGAAGCTTTCTTT
TRBV5-1	TRBJ2-2	-	-	CASSLGRATGELFF	TGCGCCAGCAGCTTGGGGAGGGCCACCGGGGAGCTGTTTTTT
TRBV13	TRBJ1-6	-	-	CASSLGRSLGGNNSPLHF	TGTGCCAGCAGCTTAGGCCGGAGTTTAGGGGGTAACAATTCACCCCTCCACTTT
TRBV2	TRBJ2-3	TRBD2	-	CANSLADFTDTQYF	TGTGCCAACTCACTAGCGGACTTCACAGATACGCAGTATTTT
TRBV28	TRBJ1-5	-	few	CASSSTMNQPQHF	TGTGCCAGCAGTTCTACTATGAATCAGCCCCAGCATTTT
TRBV7-9	TRBJ2-3	-	-	CASSLSPGADTQYF	TGTGCCAGCAGCTTAAGTCCGGGAGCGGATACGCAGTATTTT
TRBV5-1	TRBJ1-2	-	-	CASSSTGEGGYTF	TGCGCCAGCAGCTCGACGGGAGAGGGAGGCTACACCTTC
TRBV2	TRBJ1-2	-	-	CASSTGANYGYTF	TGTGCCAGCTCGACAGGCGCAAACTATGGCTACACCTTC
TRBV4-1	TRBJ1-5	-	-	CASSPTYFIQPQHF	TGCGCCAGCAGCCCGACATATTTCATTCAGCCCCAGCATTTT
TRBV18	TRBJ2-5	-	-	CASSPSGTQETQYF	TGTGCCAGCTCACCCTCGGGTACCCAAGAGACCCAGTACTTC
TRBV4-2	TRBJ2-2	-	-	CASSQVASGGELFF	TGTGCCAGCAGCCAAGTTGCCTCCGGCGGGGAGCTGTTTTTT
TRBV18	TRBJ2-1	TRBD1	-	CASSPLHRGEQFF	TGTGCCAGCTCACCTCTTCACAGGGGTGAGCAGTTCTTC
TRBV30	TRBJ1-2	-	few	CAFRRGNYGYTF	TGTGCCTTCCGTCGGGGTAACTATGGCTACACCTTC
TRBV7-9	TRBJ2-7	TRBD2	-	CASSLGWRLAREQYF	TGTGCCAGCAGCTTAGGATGGAGACTAGCTCGTGAGCAGTACTTC
TRBV6-1	TRBJ1-2	-	-	CASSEASRINYGYTF	TGTGCCAGCAGTGAAGCTTCCAGGATCAACTATGGCTACACCTTC
TRBV4-3	TRBJ2-1	-	-	CASSLEGGEDEQFF	TGCGCCAGCAGCCTAGAAGGGGGGGAGGATGAGCAGTTCTTC
TRBV4-1	TRBJ1-1	TRBD1	-	CASSQVPPPVDRGRKCTEAFF	TGCGCCAGCAGCCAAGTTCCCCCGCCGGTGGACAGGGGGCGCAAATGCACTGAAGCTTTCTTT
TRBV4-2	TRBJ2-7	TRBD2	-	CASSQEGSGAYEQYF	TGTGCCAGCAGCCAAGAGGGTAGCGGGGCGTACGAGCAGTACTTC
TRBV5-1	TRBJ1-5	-	few	CASSLEGGSNQPQHF	TGCGCCAGCAGCTTGGAAGGGGGAAGCAATCAGCCCCAGCATTTT
TRBV28	TRBJ1-2	-	-	CASSLRGAPGWGYTF	TGTGCCAGCAGTTTACGGGGGGCGCCGGGTTGGGGCTACACCTTC
TRBV2	TRBJ1-2	TRBD1	-	CASSPDRGYTF	TGTGCCAGCAGCCCCGACAGGGGTTACACCTTC
TRBV5-4	TRBJ2-3	-	-	CASSPRGSAADTQYF	TGTGCCAGCAGCCCCCGTGGGTCTGCGGCAGATACGCAGTATTTT
TRBV13	TRBJ2-3	TRBD2	-	CASSSVRAGARDTQYF	TGTGCCAGCAGCTCGGTGCGAGCGGGAGCTAGAGATACGCAGTATTTT
TRBV6-6	TRBJ1-3	-	-	CASSYWGPPGNTIYF	TGTGCCAGCAGTTACTGGGGGCCTCCTGGAAACACCATATATTTT
TRBV5-5	TRBJ1-5	TRBD1	-	CASSSTGTGGFQPQHF	TGTGCCAGCAGCTCAACCGGGACAGGGGGCTTTCAGCCCCAGCATTTT
TRBV6-5	TRBJ1-4	TRBD1	-	CASRRQGGNEKLFF	TGTGCCAGCAGGCGACAGGGGGGGAATGAAAAACTGTTTTTT
TRBV13	TRBJ1-2	TRBD1	-	CASSHDRVTTIYGYTF	TGTGCCAGCAGCCACGACAGGGTCACGACGATTTATGGCTACACCTTC
TRBV6-5	TRBJ2-3	-	few	CASKPSSGKEQYF	TGTGCCAGCAAACCCTCTTCCGGGAAGGAGCAGTATTTT
TRBV18	TRBJ2-2	-	-	CASSPTGPNTGELFF	TGTGCCAGCTCACCAACAGGTCCGAACACCGGGGAGCTGTTTTTT
TRBV2	TRBJ1-5	-	-	CASSVYSNQPQHF	TGTGCCAGCTCGGTTTATAGCAATCAGCCCCAGCATTTT
TRBV7-9	TRBJ2-3	TRBD2	once	CASSLAATDTQYF	TGTGCCAGCAGCCTAGCGGCCACAGATACGCAGTATTTT
TRBV28	TRBJ2-3	-	-	CASRPTGASSTDTQYF	TGTGCCAGCAGACCGACAGGCGCCTCTAGCACAGATACGCAGTATTTT
TRBV5-4	TRBJ2-7	TRBD2	few	CASSLSAGGGDEQYF	TGTGCCAGCAGCTTGAGTGCGGGAGGGGGCGACGAGCAGTACTTC
TRBV7-8	TRBJ1-1	-	once	CASSPGGLGYTEAFF	TGTGCCAGCAGCCCCGGGGGGCTAGGTTACACTGAAGCTTTCTTT
TRBV7-2	TRBJ1-4	-	-	CASSLGVNQANEKLFF	TGTGCCAGCAGCTTAGGAGTTAACCAGGCTAATGAAAAACTGTTTTTT
TRBV5-1	TRBJ1-2	TRBD1	-	CASSLAGTGVEYGYTF	TGCGCCAGCAGCCTGGCCGGGACAGGGGTTGAGTATGGCTACACCTTC
TRBV6-6	TRBJ2-1	-	-	CASSYSRQDFTNEQFF	TGTGCCAGCAGTTACTCTCGACAGGATTTTACGAATGAGCAGTTCTTC
TRBV19	TRBJ1-2	-	-	CASSPWGYNYGYTF	TGTGCCAGTAGTCCCTGGGGCTACAACTATGGCTACACCTTC
TRBV9	TRBJ2-1	TRBD2	-	CASSVSGRTYNEQFF	TGTGCCAGCAGCGTAAGCGGGAGGACCTACAATGAGCAGTTCTTC
TRBV7-9	TRBJ1-1	-	-	CSSSLGSTEAFF	TGTTCCAGCAGCTTAGGGAGCACTGAAGCTTTCTTT
TRBV7-9	TRBJ1-4	TRBD1	-	CASSPPGQQNEKLFF	TGTGCCAGCAGCCCGCCGGGACAGCAAAATGAAAAACTGTTTTTT
TRBV12-5	TRBJ2-7	-	-	CASALTGSYEQYF	TGTGCTAGTGCCCTAACAGGGTCCTACGAGCAGTACTTC
TRBV4-2	TRBJ1-4	-	-	CASSQKGDGQVNEKLFF	TGTGCCAGCAGCCAAAAGGGGGACGGGCAGGTTAATGAAAAACTGTTTTTT
TRBV4-2	TRBJ2-7	-	-	CASSHLPRTFLGEQYF	TGTGCCAGCAGCCACCTCCCCAGGACTTTCCTTGGCGAGCAGTACTTC
TRBV5-1	TRBJ2-7	TRBD1	-	CASSLVHRGSYEQYF	TGCGCCAGCAGCTTGGTTCACAGGGGGTCCTACGAGCAGTACTTC
TRBV28	TRBJ2-7	-	-	CASSLGTSAEQYF	TGTGCCAGCAGTCTTGGGACATCCGCCGAGCAGTACTTC
TRBV5-1	TRBJ2-2	TRBD1	-	CASSRDRKTGELFF	TGCGCCAGCAGCCGGGACAGGAAAACCGGGGAGCTGTTTTTT
TRBV28	TRBJ2-5	TRBD2	few	CASSSGGRQRGPVKYQETQYF	TGTGCCAGCAGCTCTGGGGGACGGCAGCGGGGACCTGTGAAGTACCAAGAGACCCAGTACTTC
TRBV5-5	TRBJ2-7	TRBD1	few	CASSLAGQSSYEQYF	TGTGCCAGCAGCTTGGCGGGACAGAGCTCCTACGAGCAGTACTTC
TRBV10-3	TRBJ2-2	TRBD1	-	CAIRSGTGDTGELFF	TGTGCCATCAGATCCGGGACAGGGGACACCGGGGAGCTGTTTTTT
TRBV11-2	TRBJ2-2	-	-	CASSPGAGTGELFF	TGTGCCAGCAGCCCAGGGGCGGGCACCGGGGAGCTGTTTTTT
TRBV10-3	TRBJ2-7	TRBD1	-	CAIKPTGGSYEQYF	TGTGCCATCAAACCGACAGGGGGGTCCTACGAGCAGTACTTC
TRBV6-6	TRBJ2-5	-	-	CASSAGTVYF	TGTGCCAGCAGTGCCGGGACTGTATACTTC
TRBV29-1	TRBJ2-3	TRBD2	few	CSGSGLARDTQYF	TGCAGCGGCTCGGGACTAGCAAGAGATACGCAGTATTTT